The clone carrying this T cell receptor beta chain has at least ten counts. TCRdb re-called the RT-PCR reads through MiXCR, storing one row per CDR3 protein. The top ten hold less than 15% of the sample, which has fewer than 600,000 distinct CDR3 sequences, 6% to 9% seen once. Per the germline V gene, CDR1 is LGHNA and CDR2 is YNFKEQ. V was trimmed by 3 bases and J by 2 bases, leaving 13 bases between them. CDR3 length: 16 amino acids. This entry comes from a study of response to subunit inactivated influenza vaccine. The rearrangement joins TRBV4-2 to TRBJ2-2; unclear D gene. The sequence came from a man aged 50 to 69 who received an inactivated influenza vaccine. The source material was PBMCs from blood, sampled around 2 years after vaccination. CDR3 DNA sequence: TGTGCCAGCAGCCAGGAACTCTTTCTTAACACCGGGGAGCTGTTTTTT. This gives the protein CASSQELFLNTGELFF.